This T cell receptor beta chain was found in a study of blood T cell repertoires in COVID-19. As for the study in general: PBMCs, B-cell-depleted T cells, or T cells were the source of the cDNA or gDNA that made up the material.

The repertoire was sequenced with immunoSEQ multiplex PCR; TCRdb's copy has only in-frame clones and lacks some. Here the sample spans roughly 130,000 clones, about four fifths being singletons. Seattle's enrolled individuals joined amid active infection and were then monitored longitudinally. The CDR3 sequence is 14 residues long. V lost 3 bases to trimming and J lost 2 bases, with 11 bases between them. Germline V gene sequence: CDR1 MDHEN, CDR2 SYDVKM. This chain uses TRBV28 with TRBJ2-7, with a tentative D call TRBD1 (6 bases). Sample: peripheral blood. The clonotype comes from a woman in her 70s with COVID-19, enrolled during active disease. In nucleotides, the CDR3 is TGTGCCAGCAGTTTCGGGACACCTACCTACGAGCAGTACTTC. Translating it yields CASSFGTPTYEQYF.